Here is one T cell receptor beta chain with its context. The CDR3 covers 15 residues. In germline, CDR1 is SGHTA, CDR2 FQGNSA. The V gene lost 3 bases and the J gene lost 6 bases, with 15 bases spanning the gap. This entry belongs to a study of cytotoxic CD8 clonotypes in ibrutinib-treated CLL. Study at large: After treatment lasting a median approximately eleven months, range 6 to 36, response samples were collected.

Sequencing was performed with immunoSEQ multiplex PCR; in TCRdb, only in-frame clones are kept and a portion is missing. The sample lists 150,000 or so clones, roughly 80% occurring once. This sequence originates from a human donor with chronic lymphocytic leukemia. The chain is built from TRBV7-2 and TRBJ1-3; a weak D match, TRBD1 (5 bases). The specimen comprised PBMCs, sampled after 12 months of ibrutinib treatment. CDR3 amino acids: CASSFPGGGVNTIYF. CDR3 sequence (DNA): TGTGCCAGCAGCTTCCCGGGAGGAGGGGTAAACACCATATATTTT.